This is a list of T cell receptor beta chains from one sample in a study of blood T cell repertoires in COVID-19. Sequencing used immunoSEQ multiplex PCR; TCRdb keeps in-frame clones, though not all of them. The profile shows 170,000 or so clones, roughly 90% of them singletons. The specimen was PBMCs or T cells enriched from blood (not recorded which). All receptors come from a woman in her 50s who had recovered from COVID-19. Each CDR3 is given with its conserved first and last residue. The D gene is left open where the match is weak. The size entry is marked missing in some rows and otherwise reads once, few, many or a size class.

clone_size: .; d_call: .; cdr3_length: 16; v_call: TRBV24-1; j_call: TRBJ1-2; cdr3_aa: CATSDRSRGGNYGYTF; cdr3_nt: TGTGCCACCAGTGACCGCTCCCGAGGAGGTAACTATGGCTACACCTTC
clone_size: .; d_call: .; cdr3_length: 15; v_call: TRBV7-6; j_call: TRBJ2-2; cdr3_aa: CASRRDTPNTGELFF; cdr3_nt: TGTGCCAGCAGACGGGACACCCCGAACACCGGGGAGCTGTTTTTT
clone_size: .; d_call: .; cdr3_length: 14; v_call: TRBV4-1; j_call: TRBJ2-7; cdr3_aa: CASSQSTGTYEQYF; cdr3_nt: TGCGCCAGCAGCCAATCCACAGGAACCTACGAGCAGTACTTC
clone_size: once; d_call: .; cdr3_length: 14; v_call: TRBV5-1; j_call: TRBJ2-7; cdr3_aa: CASSPRVSSYEQYF; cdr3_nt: TGCGCCAGCAGCCCCCGGGTTAGCTCCTACGAGCAGTACTTC
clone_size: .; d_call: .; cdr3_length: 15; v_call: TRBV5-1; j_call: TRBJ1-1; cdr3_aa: CASSLFAGANTEAFF; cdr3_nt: TGCGCCAGCAGCTTGTTCGCAGGGGCTAACACTGAAGCTTTCTTT
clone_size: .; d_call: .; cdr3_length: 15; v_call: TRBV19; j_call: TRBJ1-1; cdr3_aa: CASSIDGQTNTEAFF; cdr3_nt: TGTGCCAGTAGTATAGATGGGCAGACGAACACTGAAGCTTTCTTT
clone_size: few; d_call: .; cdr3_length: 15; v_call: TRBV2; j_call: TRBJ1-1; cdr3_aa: CASSPTVTMNTEAFF; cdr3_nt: TGTGCCAGCAGTCCGACAGTCACCATGAACACTGAAGCTTTCTTT
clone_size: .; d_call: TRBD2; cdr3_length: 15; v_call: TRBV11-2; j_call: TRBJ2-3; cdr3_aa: CASSFELAGTDTQYF; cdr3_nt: TGTGCCAGCAGCTTTGAGCTAGCGGGAACAGATACGCAGTATTTT
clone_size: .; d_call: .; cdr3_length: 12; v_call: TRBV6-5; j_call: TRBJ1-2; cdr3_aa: CASSLDFYGYTF; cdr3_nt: TGTGCCAGCAGCCTGGACTTCTATGGCTACACCTTC
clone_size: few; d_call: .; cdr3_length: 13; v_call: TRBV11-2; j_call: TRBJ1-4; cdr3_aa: CASSFPNEEKLFF; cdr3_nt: TGTGCCAGCAGCTTTCCGAATGAGGAAAAACTGTTTTTT
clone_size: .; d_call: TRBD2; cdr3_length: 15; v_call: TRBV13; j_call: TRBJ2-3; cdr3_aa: CASSFVSGRADTQYF; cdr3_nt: TGTGCCAGCAGCTTTGTAAGCGGGAGGGCAGATACGCAGTATTTT
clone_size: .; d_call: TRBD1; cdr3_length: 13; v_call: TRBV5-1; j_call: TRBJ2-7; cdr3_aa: CASSSGTGYEQYF; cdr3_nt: TGCGCCAGCAGCTCCGGGACAGGGTACGAGCAGTACTTC
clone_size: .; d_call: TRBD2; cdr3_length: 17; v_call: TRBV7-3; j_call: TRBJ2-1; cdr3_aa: CASTLDPSTSGINEQFF; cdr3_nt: TGTGCCAGCACCCTGGATCCGTCAACTAGCGGGATAAATGAGCAGTTCTTC
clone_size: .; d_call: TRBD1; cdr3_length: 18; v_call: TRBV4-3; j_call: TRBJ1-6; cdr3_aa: CASSQAGAGQGENSPLHF; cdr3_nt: TGCGCCAGCAGCCAAGCCGGAGCTGGACAGGGGGAAAATTCACCCCTCCACTTT
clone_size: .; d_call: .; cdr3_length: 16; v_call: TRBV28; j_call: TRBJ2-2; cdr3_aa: CASTGGDMPLTGELFF; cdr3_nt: TGTGCCAGCACCGGAGGTGACATGCCGCTCACCGGGGAGCTGTTTTTT
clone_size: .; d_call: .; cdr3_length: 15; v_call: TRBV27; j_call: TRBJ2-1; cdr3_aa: CASSLQSSSYNEQFF; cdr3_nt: TGTGCCAGCAGTTTACAGTCTTCCTCCTACAATGAGCAGTTCTTC